Below are 29 T cell receptor beta chains sequenced from a single sample in a study of molecular identifiers for immune sequencing clone quantification. TCRdb reprocessed the PCR reads via MiXCR and lists one record per CDR3 protein. This sample has roughly 320,000 distinct CDR3 sequences, with about 21% found just once. Source material: naive CD8+ T cells from blood, with Jurkat cell RNA spiked in. Regarding subset: FACS-sorted CD8+CD4-CCR7+CD45RA+ naive T cells. The receptors derive from a human donor in good health. Some libraries in this study had Jurkat cell RNA spiked in.

This clonotype showed up many times. The V call is TRBV4-3, the J call TRBJ2-7; a weak D match, TRBD1 (5 bases). CDR3 length equals 13 residues. CDR1 is LGHNA, CDR2 YSLEER, per germline. Trimming removed 0 bases at V and 7 bases at J, with 10 bases between. The DNA of the CDR3 is TGCGCCAGCAGCCAAGAACCATACAGGGAGCAGTACTTC. It is translated as CASSQEPYREQYF.

Ten or more counts support this clonotype. This chain's CDR3 is CASSGTGALSTDTQYF. DNA for the CDR3: TGTGCCAGCAGTGGCACAGGGGCCCTTAGCACAGATACGCAGTATTTT. The chain carries TRBV6-5 and TRBJ2-3; the match to TRBD1 covers 7 bases. J lost 0 bases, V lost 5 bases, and 8 bases had no gene match. The germline V gene has CDR1 MNHEY and CDR2 SVGAGI. This CDR3 contains 16 residues.

This clonotype was detected only a few times. The chain links TRBV11-2 to TRBJ2-7, with D maybe TRBD2 (5 bases). Trimming shortened V by 3 bases and J by 4 bases, and 13 bases separated the two germline ends. The CDR3 spans 14 residues. Germline assignment: CDR1 SGHAT and CDR2 FQNNGV. The DNA of the CDR3 is TGTGCCAGCAGCTTTTCCGGAGGAAAATACGAGCAGTACTTC. Its protein product is CASSFSGGKYEQYF.

Ten or more counts support this clonotype. V is TRBV28 and J is TRBJ1-5; no clear D. V lost 2 bases and J 9 bases, leaving 17 bases between the germline ends. In germline, CDR1 is MDHEN, CDR2 SYDVKM. The CDR3 is 15 amino acids. The CDR3 DNA sequence: TGTGCCAGCAGTTTAAGTATCACACGGGCGGTGCCCCAGCATTTT. This sequence encodes CASSLSITRAVPQHF.

This clonotype was observed at least ten times. The V call is TRBV20-1, the J call TRBJ2-3; possibly TRBD2 for D (5 bases). Trimming stripped 6 bases from V and 2 bases from J, with 24 bases between. This CDR3 spans 17 amino acids. The V gene's germline CDR1 is DFQATT and CDR2 SNEGSKA (reference sequence). The CDR3 nucleotides read TGCAGTGCCGAGATCCCGTGGGGAGAAAGCACCACAGATACGCAGTATTTT. As protein: CSAEIPWGESTTDTQYF.

V usage is TRBV7-9 and J usage is TRBJ2-3, with D unresolved. Germline CDR1 and CDR2: SEHNR and FQNEAQ (reference sequence). CDR3 length equals 15 residues. Trimming pared 0 bases from V and 6 bases from J, leaving 13 bases between. The chain's CDR3 is CASSLAPLPPDTQYF. In DNA, the CDR3 is TGTGCCAGCAGCTTAGCTCCCCTACCCCCCGATACGCAGTATTTT.

In this sample, this clonotype turned up many times. The chain links TRBV29-1 to TRBJ1-1, with D uncertain. The CDR3 covers 13 residues. V lost 4 bases, J lost 0 bases, and 9 bases lay in between. Germline-derived CDR1 and CDR2 are SQVTM and ANQGSEA. CDR3 protein: CSVVNGLNTEAFF. CDR3 nucleotide sequence: TGCAGCGTTGTGAACGGATTGAACACTGAAGCTTTCTTT.

Comments on this clonotype: This may come from a read error, since a much larger clone is one base off. This rearrangement joins TRBV19 to TRBJ2-5; 9 bases map to TRBD2. CDR1 LNHDA and CDR2 SQIVND come from the germline V gene (reference sequence). There are 14 residues in the CDR3. The CDR3 is CASSIWTSAEAQYF. The CDR3 DNA follows: TGTGCCAGTAGTATATGGACTAGCGCAGAGGCCCAGTACTTC. The whole variable domain, filled in from reference TRBV19 and TRBJ2-5, reads DGGITQSPKYLFRKEGQNVTLSCEQNLNHDAMYWYRQDPGQGLRLIYYSQIVNDFQKGDIAEGYSVSREKKESFPLTVTSAQKNPTAFYLCASSIWTSAEAQYFGPGTRLLVL.

This clonotype was counted ten times or more. The gene calls are TRBV20-1 and TRBJ2-7; TRBD2 agrees at 9 bases. The CDR3 has 15 amino acids. CDR1 DFQATT and CDR2 SNEGSKA come from the germline V gene (reference sequence). V was clipped by 1 base and J by 1 base; unmatched bases: 5. CDR3 bases: TGCAGTGCTAGAGTCATTAGCGGGAGATCCTACGAGCAGTACTTC. It is translated as CSARVISGRSYEQYF.

For this clonotype: This clone may be a read error of a much larger clone one base away. The chain joins TRBV9 to TRBJ2-5; 7 bases fit TRBD2. Germline trimming cut 4 bases from V and 4 bases from J; bases unmatched to any gene: 7. Per germline, CDR1 SGDLS and CDR2 YYNGEE. CDR3 size: 14 residues. The CDR3 coding sequence is TGTGCCAGCAGCCCGGGAGGCCTCCGAGAGACCCAGTACTTC. Translated, it gives CASSPGGLRETQYF.

This clonotype was observed at least ten times. The chain recombines TRBV12-3 or TRBV12-4 with TRBJ1-1; 7 bases are shared with TRBD1. The CDR3 runs 12 residues. J was trimmed by 8 bases and V by 5 bases; bases with no gene match: 5. In DNA form, the CDR3 reads TGTGCCAGCAGTCCTGACAGGGTCGAAGCTTTCTTT. This sequence encodes CASSPDRVEAFF.

This clonotype occurred many times. The chain is built from TRBV13 and TRBJ2-5; D remains unclear. Trimming took off 4 bases at V and 3 bases at J, with 6 bases between the two ends. Germline-derived CDR1 and CDR2 are PRHDT and FYEKMQ (reference sequence). This CDR3 is 12 amino acids long. CDR3 loop: CASSYQEETQYF. Written as DNA, the CDR3 is TGTGCCAGCAGCTACCAAGAAGAGACCCAGTACTTC. The full variable domain, rest sourced from reference TRBV13 and TRBJ2-5, is AAGVIQSPRHLIKEKRETATLKCYPIPRHDTVYWYQQGPGQDPQFLISFYEKMQSDKGSIPDRFSAQQFSDYHSELNMSSLELGDSALYFCASSYQEETQYFGPGTRLLVL.

This clonotype was detected ten times or more. The V call is TRBV20-1, the J call TRBJ2-7; D is unclear. The CDR3 totals 13 residues. In germline, CDR1 is DFQATT, CDR2 SNEGSKA (reference sequence). Trimming left V 8 bases short and J 5 bases short, with 19 bases between. CDR3 nucleotide sequence: TGCAGTCCCCTTCTGTGGAGTGGAAACGAGCAGTACTTC. It translates to CSPLLWSGNEQYF.

This clonotype has at least ten counts. This chain joins TRBV6-5 and TRBJ2-3, with a tentative D call TRBD2 (6 bases). This CDR3 spans 16 amino acids. Germline-derived CDR1 and CDR2 are MNHEY and SVGAGI. Deletions cut 6 bases from V and 2 bases from J, with 18 bases between. CDR3 coding DNA: TGTGCCAGCAGCGAAGGCCCGGGACTGCACACAGATACGCAGTATTTT. This encodes CASSEGPGLHTDTQYF.

The rearrangement uses TRBV7-9 and TRBJ2-6; 11 bases agree with TRBD1. J gave up 2 bases and V 4 bases, and 7 bases lay outside the gene matches. The CDR3 is 18 amino acids. The germline V gene has CDR1 SEHNR and CDR2 FQNEAQ (reference sequence). CDR3 nucleotide sequence: TGTGCCAGCAGCTCCCGGGGACAGGGGGTCGCTGGGGCCAACGTCCTGACTTTC. Translated: CASSSRGQGVAGANVLTF.

This clonotype was detected only a few times. The rearrangement joins TRBV30 to TRBJ2-3, with 10 positions matching TRBD1. CDR1 GTSNPN and CDR2 SVGIG come from the germline V gene (reference sequence). This CDR3 spans 15 amino acids. J gave up 5 bases and V 0 bases, and 5 bases lay outside the gene matches. For the CDR3, the DNA is TGTGCCTGGAGTGTCGGGACAGGGGTTGGAGATACGCAGTATTTT. The encoded protein is CAWSVGTGVGDTQYF.

The chain couples TRBV4-1 to TRBJ2-5; D is perhaps TRBD1 (7 bases). The ends were cut back, 0 bases at V and 4 bases at J, with 21 bases in the middle. The germline V gene has CDR1 MGHRA and CDR2 YSYEKL. The CDR3 length is 18 residues. The CDR3 here is CASSQESFPGGLRETQYF. For the CDR3, the DNA is TGCGCCAGCAGCCAAGAATCCTTCCCAGGGGGACTGCGAGAGACCCAGTACTTC.

The sample holds many counts of this clonotype. This sequence joins TRBV25-1 and TRBJ2-5; D remains unclear. The germline V and J ends were trimmed by 3 bases and 3 bases, with 17 bases remaining between them. CDR3 size: 16 residues. Germline V gene sequence: CDR1 MGHDK, CDR2 SYGVNS. The CDR3 region is CASSELGFDREETQYF. The DNA for the CDR3 is TGTGCCAGCAGTGAGCTAGGATTTGACCGAGAAGAGACCCAGTACTTC.

The gene calls are TRBV4-2 and TRBJ2-7; no clear D. CDR1 is LGHNA, CDR2 YNFKEQ, per germline. The CDR3 has 13 amino acids. Trimming stripped 7 bases from V and 1 base from J, with 11 bases between. CDR3: CASNHDPSYEQYF. The CDR3 nucleotides are TGTGCCAGCAACCACGACCCGTCCTACGAGCAGTACTTC.

A word on this clonotype: This sequence may be a read error, since a much larger clone differs from it by one base. The V and J genes are TRBV5-3 and TRBJ2-3; D may be TRBD2 (5 bases). TRBV5-3 is assigned to the ORF class and has an uncertain function. CDR3 length: 15 residues. CDR3 sequence reads: CVSSLPGKMSDTQYF. The CDR3 region has the DNA TGTGTCAGCAGCTTGCCGGGGAAGATGTCAGATACGCAGTATTTT.

This clonotype was detected a few times. The V gene is TRBV2, the J gene TRBJ2-3, with 11 bases lining up with TRBD2. Germline CDR1 reads SNHLY; CDR2 reads FYNNEI. The CDR3 contains 17 residues. J lost 2 bases, V lost 7 bases, and 11 bases had no gene match. The CDR3, as DNA: TGTGCCAGCATGACTAGCGGGGCCTCCTCCGACACAGATACGCAGTATTTT. Protein product: CASMTSGASSDTDTQYF.

This clonotype was found once. This sequence may be a read error, since a much larger clone differs from it by one base. The genes are TRBV2 and TRBJ1-5; D uncertain. V was shortened by 3 bases and J by 0 bases, with 15 bases between the two germline ends. The CDR3 runs 17 residues. Germline lookup yields CDR1 SNHLY and CDR2 FYNNEI. CDR3 sequence: CASSEGTPKHSNQPQHF. The CDR3 coding sequence is TGTGCCAGCAGTGAGGGCACCCCAAAACATAGCAATCAGCCCCAGCATTTT. The full variable domain, in which reference TRBV2 and TRBJ1-5 provide the parts outside the CDR3, is EPEVTQTPSHQVTQMGQEVILRCVPISNHLYFYWYRQILGQKVEFLVSFYNNEISEKSEIFDDQFSVERPDGSNFTLKIRSTKLEDSAMYFCASSEGTPKHSNQPQHFGDGTRLSIL.

In the case of this clonotype: The junction and the germline gene differ at one end; a read error may be behind it. The chain recombines TRBV28 with TRBJ2-7; possibly TRBD1 or TRBD2 for D (6 bases each). The CDR3 runs 14 residues. Germline lookup yields CDR1 MDHEN and CDR2 SYDVKM. CDR3 DNA: TGTGTCAGCAGTTTATATCCGGGGGCGGGTGAGCAGTACTTC. Its translation is CVSSLYPGAGEQYF.

This clonotype came up many times. The chain joins TRBV7-9 to TRBJ2-3; D uncertain. Germline values: CDR1 SEHNR, CDR2 FQNEAQ (reference sequence). Deletions cut 5 bases from V and 3 bases from J, with 18 bases between. The CDR3 runs 16 residues. The CDR3 here is CASSGWNIGVTDTQYF. CDR3 bases: TGTGCCAGCAGCGGCTGGAACATCGGTGTTACAGATACGCAGTATTTT.

This clonotype was counted many times. The junction does not match germline at one end; this may be a read error. The J gene is TRBJ2-7, the V gene TRBV5-1; tentatively, D is TRBD1 (5 bases). Germline V gene lookup returns CDR1 SGHRS and CDR2 YFSETQ. There are 14 residues in the CDR3. The CDR3, as DNA: TGTGCCAGCAGCCTGGTTGAAGGGGCCTACGAGCAGTACTTC. It codes for CASSLVEGAYEQYF.

This clonotype appeared a few times. DNA of the CDR3: TGTGCCAGCAACATAGCGGGGAACCCCACAGATACGCAGTATTTT. Encoded protein: CASNIAGNPTDTQYF. The chain combines TRBV6-2 or TRBV6-3 with TRBJ2-3; 8 nucleotides agree with TRBD2. The CDR3 is made up of 15 amino acids. Trimming at V came to 7 bases and at J to 2 bases, leaving 8 bases not matched to a gene. In germline, CDR1 is MNHEY, CDR2 SVGEGT.

This clonotype has a count of ten or more. This sequence joins TRBV27 and TRBJ2-3, with 7 bases identical to TRBD2. Losses at the gene ends were 1 base for V and 3 bases for J; bases not matched to a gene: 1. Germline CDR1 and CDR2: MNHEY and SMNVEV (reference sequence). The length of the CDR3 is 14 residues. The CDR3 reads CASSLLRETDTQYF. CDR3 DNA: TGTGCCAGCAGTTTATTGCGGGAGACAGATACGCAGTATTTT.

This clonotype was counted ten times or more. CDR3 nucleotides: TGTGCCAGTAGTCCCGATTTATTTCTTTACGAGCAGTACTTC. Protein product: CASSPDLFLYEQYF. This chain links TRBV19 with TRBJ2-7; D gene unclear. The CDR3 extends over 14 amino acids. V was clipped by 5 bases and J by 4 bases, with 15 bases between them. Germline-derived CDR1 and CDR2 are LNHDA and SQIVND (reference sequence). The full variable domain, with the rest looked up from reference TRBV19 and TRBJ2-7, is DGGITQSPKYLFRKEGQNVTLSCEQNLNHDAMYWYRQDPGQGLRLIYYSQIVNDFQKGDIAEGYSVSREKKESFPLTVTSAQKNPTAFYLCASSPDLFLYEQYFGPGTRLTVT.

This clonotype was observed many times. The V call is TRBV29-1, the J call TRBJ2-3; no reliable D call. Trimming removed 7 bases at V and 3 bases at J, with 20 bases between. CDR3 length: 15 residues. The germline V gene encodes CDR1 SQVTM and CDR2 ANQGSEA. The CDR3 loop reads CSGSLGPEGTDTQYF. For the CDR3, the DNA is TGCAGCGGATCTCTTGGCCCCGAAGGTACAGATACGCAGTATTTT.